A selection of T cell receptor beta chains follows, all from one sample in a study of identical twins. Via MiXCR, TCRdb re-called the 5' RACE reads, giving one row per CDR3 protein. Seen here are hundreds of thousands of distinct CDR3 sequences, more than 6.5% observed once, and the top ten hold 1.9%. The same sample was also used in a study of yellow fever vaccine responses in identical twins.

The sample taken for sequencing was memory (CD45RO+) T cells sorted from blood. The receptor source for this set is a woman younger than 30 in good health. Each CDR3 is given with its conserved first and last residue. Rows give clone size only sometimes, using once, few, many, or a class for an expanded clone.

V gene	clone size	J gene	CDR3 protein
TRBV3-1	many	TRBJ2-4	CASSQGSKNIQYF
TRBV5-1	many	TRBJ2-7	CASSLEWGVNEQYF
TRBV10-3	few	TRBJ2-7	CAIRPGTGTSYEQYF
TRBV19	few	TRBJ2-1	CASSISGRWYEQFF
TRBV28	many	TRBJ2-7	CASSFPRRDRGEQYF
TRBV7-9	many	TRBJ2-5	CASSLGTVKQETQYF
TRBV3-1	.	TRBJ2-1	CASSSSGGGYNEQFF
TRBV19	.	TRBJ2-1	CASSPQKIVGGVYNEQFF
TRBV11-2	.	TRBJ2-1	CASSLIPRTGGDEQFF
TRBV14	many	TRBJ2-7	CASSHRVSYEQYF
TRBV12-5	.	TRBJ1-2	CASGSGQGNYGYTF
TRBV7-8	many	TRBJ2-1	CASSSRLDYNEQFF
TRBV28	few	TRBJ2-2	CASSLGFTGELFF
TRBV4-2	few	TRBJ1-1	CASSQVPTGKAEAFF
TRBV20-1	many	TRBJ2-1	CSALLDGPGELKRKAQFF
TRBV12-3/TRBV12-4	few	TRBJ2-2	CASSLAGHNTGELFF
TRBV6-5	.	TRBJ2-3	CASSYAGLAGITDTQYF
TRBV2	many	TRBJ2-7	CASVLDRQQYF